This is a list of T cell receptor beta chains from one sample in a study of blood T cell repertoires in COVID-19. This table comes from immunoSEQ multiplex PCR, and its TCRdb copy is limited to in-frame clones, with some not included. The sample contains 270,000 or so clones, roughly 83% of which appear only once. The sequenced material came from peripheral blood. All receptors derive from a human donor with COVID-19, enrolled during active disease. The donor label of this sample is uncertain. CDR3s include the opening cysteine and the closing phenylalanine or tryptophan. Fields, in order: CDR3 DNA, CDR3 protein, CDR3 length, D gene, J gene, V gene, clone size. A D gene is named only where the DNA matches it firmly. For some rows the clone size is stated as once, few or many, or as a class when expanded; others skip it.

CDR3nt: TGTGCCAGCAGCCGGACTAGCGGACTCTACAATGAGCAGTTCTTC
CDR3aa: CASSRTSGLYNEQFF
len: 15
d_gene: TRBD2
j_gene: TRBJ2-1
v_gene: TRBV11-2
abundance: few

CDR3nt: TGTGCCAGCAGTTTTCGACTAGCTTCAAAGACCCAGTACTTC
CDR3aa: CASSFRLASKTQYF
len: 14
d_gene: TRBD2
j_gene: TRBJ2-5
v_gene: TRBV2
abundance: -

CDR3nt: TGTGCCAGCAGTTACACAGGGAATCAGCCCCAGCATTTT
CDR3aa: CASSYTGNQPQHF
len: 13
d_gene: -
j_gene: TRBJ1-5
v_gene: TRBV12-3/TRBV12-4
abundance: -

CDR3nt: TGCGCCAGCAGCTCACAGGGGAACTATGGCTACACCTTC
CDR3aa: CASSSQGNYGYTF
len: 13
d_gene: TRBD1
j_gene: TRBJ1-2
v_gene: TRBV5-1
abundance: -

CDR3nt: TGTGCCAGCAGCTCGCGACTAGCTGGGGACTTTGAGAACACCGGGGAGCTGTTTTTT
CDR3aa: CASSSRLAGDFENTGELFF
len: 19
d_gene: TRBD2
j_gene: TRBJ2-2
v_gene: TRBV11-2
abundance: -

CDR3nt: TGTGCCAGCAGCTTAGCGGGAGGACCCTACGAGCAGTACTTC
CDR3aa: CASSLAGGPYEQYF
len: 14
d_gene: TRBD2
j_gene: TRBJ2-7
v_gene: TRBV11-2
abundance: -

CDR3nt: TGTGCCAGCAGGGGTTCTAAGGTCTTAGGGGGACAGGGTGGCACTGAAGCTTTCTTT
CDR3aa: CASRGSKVLGGQGGTEAFF
len: 19
d_gene: TRBD1
j_gene: TRBJ1-1
v_gene: TRBV27
abundance: -

CDR3nt: TGTGCCAGCAGCGTAGCTGGGGCCCCTAACTATGGCTACACCTTC
CDR3aa: CASSVAGAPNYGYTF
len: 15
d_gene: -
j_gene: TRBJ1-2
v_gene: TRBV9
abundance: -

CDR3nt: TGCGCCAGCAGCCCAGGGACAGCCCTAGGGCAAGAGACCCAGTACTTC
CDR3aa: CASSPGTALGQETQYF
len: 16
d_gene: TRBD1
j_gene: TRBJ2-5
v_gene: TRBV5-1
abundance: -

CDR3nt: TGTGCCAGCAGCACCTATGGGGCAGGGGGCGATCAGCCCCAGCATTTT
CDR3aa: CASSTYGAGGDQPQHF
len: 16
d_gene: TRBD1
j_gene: TRBJ1-5
v_gene: TRBV6-6
abundance: -

CDR3nt: TGTGCCAGCAGCTTACGGGGTCCCAGGCTCGGGGAGACCCAGTACTTC
CDR3aa: CASSLRGPRLGETQYF
len: 16
d_gene: -
j_gene: TRBJ2-5
v_gene: TRBV7-9
abundance: -

CDR3nt: TGTGCCAGCAGTGATGAGACTACCAACACCGGGGAGCTGTTTTTT
CDR3aa: CASSDETTNTGELFF
len: 15
d_gene: -
j_gene: TRBJ2-2
v_gene: TRBV2
abundance: -